This entry describes one TCR beta chain. Antigen unknown. The V gene end was trimmed by 0 bases and the J gene end by 1 base; junction bases not matched to a gene: 5. The CDR3 loop spans 16 amino acids. Per germline, CDR1 MNHNY and CDR2 SVGAGI (reference sequence). This specimen belongs to a study of shared clonotypes between healthy human individuals. Study context: CD4 naive and CD4 memory each took three plates per donor, while CD8 naive took two and CD8 memory one. Points from the study as a whole: Some clonotypes were shared by all four sorted-subset donors, while others were not shared. The non-shared ones had lower generation probabilities than the shared ones.

Assay used: immunoSEQ multiplex PCR; TCRdb lists only in-frame clones, some missing. The data contain about 690,000 clones, less than 95% of them seen just once; the ten biggest clones take up 34%. Healthy adults negative for HIV, lacking recent acute infections or vaccinations, served as donors. The sample taken for sequencing was memory CD8+ T cells from PBMCs. As for subset: CD45RO+ cells pooled with CCR7-negative TemRA cells. The sequence was obtained from a man aged 18 to 29 in good health. Some clones in this sample may be carry-over from other donors' samples. The genes are TRBV6-6 and TRBJ2-7; 8 bases align to TRBD2. CDR3 in DNA: TGTGCCAGCAGTTACTCCGGGGGGGGAGTGTCCTACGAGCAGTACTTC. Amino acid sequence: CASSYSGGGVSYEQYF.